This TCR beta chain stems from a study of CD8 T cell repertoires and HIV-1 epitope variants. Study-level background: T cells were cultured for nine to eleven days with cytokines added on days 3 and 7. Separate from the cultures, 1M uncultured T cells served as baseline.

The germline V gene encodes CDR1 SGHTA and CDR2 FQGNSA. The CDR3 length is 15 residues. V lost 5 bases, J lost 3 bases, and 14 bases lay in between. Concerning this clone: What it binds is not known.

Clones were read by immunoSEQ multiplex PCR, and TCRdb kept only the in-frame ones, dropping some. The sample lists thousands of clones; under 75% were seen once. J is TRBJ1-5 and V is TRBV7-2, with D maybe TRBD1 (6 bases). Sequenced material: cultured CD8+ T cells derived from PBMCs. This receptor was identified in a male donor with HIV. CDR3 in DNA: TGTGCCAGCAGCCTAGGACAGACGATCAATCAGCCCCAGCATTTT. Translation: CASSLGQTINQPQHF.